Below, 25 T cell receptor beta chains from the same sample are listed, as sequenced in a study of blood T cell repertoires in COVID-19 (dated by TCRdb to about 2020). Libraries came from the immunoSEQ multiplex PCR assay. Drawn from immuneACCESS, this table holds only the in-frame rearrangements with V and J called that TCRdb kept. Clones are partly lost; checked studies trace under half to an unresolved V gene and leave the rest unexplained. The sample records 200,000 to 250,000 clones, approximately 85% of which are singletons. The ten largest account for just under 1% of the sample. Sequences were obtained from peripheral blood. The receptor source for this set is a man aged 40-49 years with acute or convalescent COVID-19.

This clone was picked up a small number of times. This chain uses TRBV16 with TRBJ1-1; 7 bases fit TRBD1. Germline values: CDR1 KGHSY, CDR2 FQNENV. The CDR3 covers 15 residues. Unmatched junction bases numbered 7, after V lost 2 bases and J lost 4 bases. The CDR3: CASSQEGAGATEAFF. The CDR3 DNA is TGTGCCAGCAGCCAAGAGGGGGCAGGGGCCACTGAAGCTTTCTTT.

This clone is a singleton in its sample. The rearrangement uses TRBV2 and TRBJ1-1, with TRBD1 as a possible D gene (5 bases). The CDR3 has 13 amino acids. V gave up 7 bases and J gave up 1 base, with 10 bases separating them. Per germline, CDR1 SNHLY and CDR2 FYNNEI. CDR3 DNA sequence: TGTGCCAGCATTACGACAGCGAACACTGAAGCTTTCTTT. The encoded protein is CASITTANTEAFF.

Note on this clone: Other DNA sequences of this sample code for an identical CDR3. The chain combines TRBV7-9 with TRBJ2-7; D remains ambiguous. Trimming shortened V by 1 base and J by 0 bases, and 4 bases separated the two germline ends. This CDR3 region has 13 residues. Germline V lookup: CDR1 SEHNR, CDR2 FQNEAQ (reference sequence). The CDR3 reads CASSLVSSYEQYF. CDR3 in DNA: TGTGCCAGCAGCTTAGTTAGCTCCTACGAGCAGTACTTC.

The CDR3 DNA sequence: TGTGCCAGCAGCTTGGTAGCTGGAAACACCATATATTTT. Translated: CASSLVAGNTIYF. This chain joins TRBV5-6 and TRBJ1-3, with D unclear. The ends were cut back, 0 bases at V and 2 bases at J, with 3 bases in the middle. CDR3 length: 13 residues. Germline V gene lookup returns CDR1 SGHDT and CDR2 YYEEEE. The variable domain in full, completed from reference TRBV5-6 and TRBJ1-3, reads DAGVTQSPTHLIKTRGQQVTLRCSPKSGHDTVSWYQQALGQGPQFIFQYYEEEERQRGNFPDRFSGHQFPNYSSELNVNALLLGDSALYLCASSLVAGNTIYFGEGSWLTVV.

The chain employs TRBV11-3 and TRBJ2-5, with D possibly matching TRBD1 (6 bases). Trimming took off 3 bases at V and 7 bases at J, with 12 bases between the two ends. Per germline, CDR1 SGHNT and CDR2 YENEEA. The CDR3 totals 13 residues. As DNA, the CDR3 is TGTGCCAGCAGCTTGGGACAAGTTGGGACCCAGTACTTC. It translates to CASSLGQVGTQYF.

V usage is TRBV7-9 and J usage is TRBJ1-2; 8 bases are shared with TRBD1. The germline V gene encodes CDR1 SEHNR and CDR2 FQNEAQ (reference sequence). Losses at the gene ends were 4 bases for V and 5 bases for J; bases not matched to a gene: 9. The CDR3 has 15 amino acids. CDR3: CASSSPGGQAYGYTF. CDR3 sequence (DNA): TGTGCCAGCAGCTCCCCAGGGGGACAGGCATATGGCTACACCTTC.

The chain joins TRBV9 to TRBJ2-7, with 13 bases identical to TRBD2. Germline V gives CDR1 SGDLS, CDR2 YYNGEE. V shed 4 bases, J shed 2 bases, and the junction held 6 bases outside the gene matches. The CDR3 spans 16 residues. Here the CDR3 reads CASSPGTSGATYEQYF. The CDR3 nucleotides are TGTGCCAGCAGCCCCGGGACTAGCGGGGCCACCTACGAGCAGTACTTC.

This chain connects TRBV24-1 to TRBJ1-2, with D unresolved. Deletions cut 1 base from V and 7 bases from J, with 33 bases between. The CDR3 has 21 amino acids. CDR1 is KGHDR and CDR2 is SFDVKD in the germline V gene. CDR3 DNA sequence: TGTGCCACCAGTGATTTAAGCCTCCGCGCCCGGGGTCGGCTTACCCTTATTGGCTACACCTTC. It yields the protein CATSDLSLRARGRLTLIGYTF.

V is TRBV12-3 or TRBV12-4 and J is TRBJ1-2, with D perhaps TRBD1 (5 bases). The CDR3 totals 13 residues. Trimming left V 2 bases short and J 7 bases short, with 11 bases between. The CDR3 loop is CASSLKPGFGYTF. The CDR3 region has the DNA TGTGCCAGCAGTTTAAAGCCAGGGTTTGGCTACACCTTC.

The J gene is TRBJ1-2, the V gene TRBV6-2 or TRBV6-3; no definite D call. This CDR3 contains 16 residues. Per germline, CDR1 MNHEY and CDR2 SVGEGT. V gave up 0 bases and J gave up 2 bases, with 13 bases separating them. This CDR3 is CASSYSRRIANYGYTF. The CDR3 DNA sequence: TGTGCCAGCAGTTACTCGCGGAGAATCGCCAACTATGGCTACACCTTC.

The V and J genes are TRBV10-3 and TRBJ1-1; a possible D gene is TRBD1 (5 bases). The CDR3 runs 14 residues. In germline, CDR1 is ENHRY, CDR2 SYGVKD. V shed 0 bases and J shed 3 bases, with 8 bases lying between them. CDR3 in DNA: TGTGCCATCAGTGAGTCAAGGGGTGACACTGAAGCTTTCTTT. Amino acids: CAISESRGDTEAFF.

This chain uses TRBV6-1 with TRBJ2-2, with 10 bases that match TRBD2. Trimming cost V 2 bases and J 4 bases; bases outside gene matches: 7. This CDR3 is built from 17 residues. CDR1 and CDR2 (germline): MNHNS, SASEGT. This CDR3 reads CASSERLAGEGTGELFF. In DNA, the CDR3 is TGTGCCAGCAGTGAAAGGCTAGCGGGGGAAGGCACCGGGGAGCTGTTTTTT.

V and J are TRBV5-4 and TRBJ1-1; D unclear. Germline CDR1 reads SGHNT; CDR2 reads YYREEE (reference sequence). V was trimmed by 0 bases and J by 4 bases, leaving 4 bases between them. This CDR3 region has 12 residues. CDR3 sequence (DNA): TGTGCCAGCAGCTTGGCCCTCACTGAAGCTTTCTTT. As protein: CASSLALTEAFF.

The chain is built from TRBV5-4 and TRBJ1-6; D not resolved. V was shortened by 2 bases and J by 0 bases, with 6 bases between the two germline ends. Germline-derived CDR1 and CDR2 are SGHNT and YYREEE (reference sequence). The CDR3 spans 15 residues. This CDR3 reads CASSFWSSYNSPLHF. CDR3 nucleotide sequence: TGTGCCAGCAGCTTTTGGAGCTCCTATAATTCACCCCTCCACTTT.

This chain joins TRBV10-3 and TRBJ1-1, with 7 nucleotides matching TRBD1. The germline gives CDR1 ENHRY, CDR2 SYGVKD. The V gene end was trimmed by 1 base and the J gene end by 1 base; junction bases not matched to a gene: 12. This CDR3 is 18 amino acids long. DNA of the CDR3: TGTGCCATCAGTGAGTGGCGGACCCAGGGACAGTCGAACACTGAAGCTTTCTTT. It encodes CAISEWRTQGQSNTEAFF.

The chain has TRBV9 and TRBJ2-2; D gene uncertain. The germline gives CDR1 SGDLS, CDR2 YYNGEE. The CDR3 sequence is 13 residues long. V lost 0 bases, J lost 4 bases, and 4 bases lay in between. The DNA for the CDR3 is TGTGCCAGCAGCGTAGCCGGCACCGGGGAGCTGTTTTTT. The encoded protein is CASSVAGTGELFF. Together with reference TRBV9 and TRBJ2-2, the CDR3 gives the full variable domain: DSGVTQTPKHLITATGQRVTLRCSPRSGDLSVYWYQQSLDQGLQFLIQYYNGEERAKGNILERFSAQQFPDLHSELNLSSLELGDSALYFCASSVAGTGELFFGEGSRLTVL.

This clone was observed a few times. The V and J genes are TRBV28 and TRBJ2-1, with 8 positions matching TRBD2. The CDR3 is made up of 18 amino acids. The ends lost 10 bases at V and 0 bases at J; junction bases unmatched: 17. Germline V gene lookup returns CDR1 MDHEN and CDR2 SYDVKM. CDR3 residues: CATSPQIYSGNSYNEQFF. DNA for the CDR3: TGTGCCACCAGCCCTCAGATCTATAGCGGGAACTCCTACAATGAGCAGTTCTTC.

J is TRBJ2-5 and V is TRBV27; 7 positions agree with TRBD1. Germline CDR1 MNHEY, CDR2 SMNVEV (reference sequence). This CDR3 region has 17 residues. With V trimmed by 5 bases and J by 5 bases, 17 bases remained unmatched. The CDR3 DNA is TGTGCCAGCAGTCCCCTCAGTACAGGCAGGGGGATCGAGACCCAGTACTTC. It codes for CASSPLSTGRGIETQYF.

The chain employs TRBV11-2 and TRBJ1-3, with D hard to call. The CDR3 consists of 15 residues. Trimming removed 5 bases from V and 1 base from J, with 12 bases in between. Per the germline V gene, CDR1 is SGHAT and CDR2 is FQNNGV. The CDR3 loop is CASSHRRVSGNTIYF. The CDR3 bases are TGTGCCAGCAGCCATCGGAGGGTATCTGGAAACACCATATATTTT. Variable domain in full (rest from reference TRBV11-2 and TRBJ1-3): EAGVAQSPRYKIIEKRQSVAFWCNPISGHATLYWYQQILGQGPKLLIQFQNNGVVDDSQLPKDRFSAERLKGVDSTLKIQPAKLEDSAVYLCASSHRRVSGNTIYFGEGSWLTVV.

The count of this clone is one. V gene TRBV21-1 combines with J gene TRBJ2-1; the table's D call TRBD2 went unverified against the DNA. TRBV21-1 is a pseudogene segment. CDR3 size: 17 residues. The CDR3 region is CASSQRGGDQAYNEQFF. In nucleotides, the CDR3 is TGTGCCAGCAGCCAACGAGGCGGGGACCAGGCCTACAATGAGCAGTTCTTC.

The V and J genes are TRBV11-2 and TRBJ1-1; no clear D gene. The V end was cut by 1 base, the J end by 5 bases, with 11 bases between. CDR1 SGHAT and CDR2 FQNNGV come from the germline V gene. The CDR3 contains 14 residues. In nucleotides, the CDR3 is TGTGCCAGCAGCTTAGGACTCCTGTGGACTGAAGCTTTCTTT. Protein sequence: CASSLGLLWTEAFF.

The genes are TRBV6-5 and TRBJ2-7; 7 bases match TRBD1. This CDR3 region has 15 residues. Germline V lookup: CDR1 MNHEY, CDR2 SVGAGI. Trimming at V came to 0 bases and at J to 3 bases, leaving 5 bases not matched to a gene. The CDR3, as DNA: TGTGCCAGCAGTTACTCGAGACAGGGAAGCTACGAGCAGTACTTC. Protein product: CASSYSRQGSYEQYF.

The chain uses TRBV5-4 and TRBJ2-1; tentative D call: TRBD2 (6 bases). This CDR3 has 15 amino acids. V was shortened by 5 bases and J by 4 bases, with 16 bases between the two germline ends. Germline-derived CDR1 and CDR2 are SGHNT and YYREEE (reference sequence). CDR3 bases: TGTGCCAGCAGTACCCCGGGGGAACATTACAATGAGCAGTTCTTC. It is translated as CASSTPGEHYNEQFF.

This clone came up a few times. The chain uses TRBV29-1 and TRBJ1-6; the match to TRBD1 covers 10 bases. The CDR3 runs 14 residues. V was clipped by 6 bases and J by 7 bases; unmatched bases: 6. CDR1 and CDR2 from the germline V gene are SQVTM and ANQGSEA. CDR3 region: CSVGTGDPNSPLHF. CDR3 in DNA: TGCAGCGTCGGGACAGGGGACCCGAATTCACCCCTCCACTTT.

The chain carries TRBV27 and TRBJ1-1; the match to TRBD1 covers 8 bases. Germline CDR1 and CDR2: MNHEY and SMNVEV (reference sequence). With V trimmed by 4 bases and J by 3 bases, 7 bases remained unmatched. This CDR3 has 15 residues. CDR3 amino acids: CASSWEGTGYTEAFF. In nucleotides, the CDR3 is TGTGCCAGCAGTTGGGAGGGGACAGGCTACACTGAAGCTTTCTTT.